The source of this TCR beta chain is a study of cytomegalovirus exposure and HLA in healthy donors. From germline, CDR1 is SGHAT and CDR2 FQDESV (reference sequence). The CDR3 has 16 residues. V lost 4 bases, J lost 6 bases, and 7 bases stayed unmatched. Researchers ran the PCR with 60 Vbeta and 13 Jbeta primers. TCRdb's copy holds only in-frame clones and misses some; the assay was immunoSEQ multiplex PCR. The sample records approximately 53,000 clones, roughly 75% being singletons. The sequencing sample was made of PBMCs. The chain is built from TRBV11-1 and TRBJ1-4, with TRBD1 identical over 11 bases. The sequence derives from a man aged 25 to 45 in good health and CMV-seropositive. The chain's CDR3 is CASSSRPGQGDEKLFF. In DNA form, the CDR3 reads TGTGCCAGCAGCTCCCGCCCGGGACAGGGGGATGAAAAACTGTTTTTT.